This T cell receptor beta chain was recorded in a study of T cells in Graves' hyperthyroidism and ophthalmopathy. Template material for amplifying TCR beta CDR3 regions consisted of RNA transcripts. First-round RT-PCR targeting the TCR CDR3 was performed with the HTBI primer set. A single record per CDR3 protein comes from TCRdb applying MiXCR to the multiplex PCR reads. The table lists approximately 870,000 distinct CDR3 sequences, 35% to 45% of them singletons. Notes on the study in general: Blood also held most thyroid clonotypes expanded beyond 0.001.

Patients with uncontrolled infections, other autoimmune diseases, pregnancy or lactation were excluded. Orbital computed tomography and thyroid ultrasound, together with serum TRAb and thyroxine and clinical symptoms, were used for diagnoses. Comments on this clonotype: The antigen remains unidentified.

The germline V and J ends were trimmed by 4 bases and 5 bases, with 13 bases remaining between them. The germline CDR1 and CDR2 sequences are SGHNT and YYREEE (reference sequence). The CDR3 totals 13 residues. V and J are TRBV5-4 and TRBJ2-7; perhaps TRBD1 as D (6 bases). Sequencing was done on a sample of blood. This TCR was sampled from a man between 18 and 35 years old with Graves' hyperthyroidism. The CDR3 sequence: CASSAYRAHEQYF. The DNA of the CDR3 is TGTGCCAGCAGCGCCTACAGGGCCCACGAGCAGTACTTC.